This T cell receptor beta chain was retrieved from a study of response to subunit inactivated influenza vaccine. One entry per CDR3 protein, called by TCRdb with MiXCR from the RT-PCR reads. The table lists hundreds of thousands of distinct CDR3 sequences, under 20% of them singletons, with roughly a tenth in the top ten. CDR3 length: 16 amino acids. Trimming stripped 1 base from V and 4 bases from J, with 16 bases between. Germline V gene sequence: CDR1 LNHDA, CDR2 SQIVND (reference sequence). The source is a man over 45 who received an inactivated influenza vaccine. The gene calls are TRBV19 and TRBJ1-2; weak D call: TRBD1 (5 bases). The specimen comprised PBMCs from blood, sampled 4 to 6 days after vaccination. CDR3 coding DNA: TGTGCCAGTAGTATAGTACCGGCAGGGAAAGGCTATGGCTACACCTTC. Protein product: CASSIVPAGKGYGYTF.